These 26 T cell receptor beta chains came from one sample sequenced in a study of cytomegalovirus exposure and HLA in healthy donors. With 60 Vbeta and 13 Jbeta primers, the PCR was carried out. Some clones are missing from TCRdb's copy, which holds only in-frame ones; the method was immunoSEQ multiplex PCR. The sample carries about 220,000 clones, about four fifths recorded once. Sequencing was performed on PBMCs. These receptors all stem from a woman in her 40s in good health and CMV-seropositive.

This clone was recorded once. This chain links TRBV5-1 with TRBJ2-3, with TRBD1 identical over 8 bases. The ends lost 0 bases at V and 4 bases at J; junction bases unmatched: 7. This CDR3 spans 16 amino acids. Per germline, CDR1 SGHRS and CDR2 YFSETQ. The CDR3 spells CASSLGSRTGSDTQYF. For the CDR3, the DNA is TGCGCCAGCAGCTTGGGCTCTAGGACAGGGTCAGATACGCAGTATTTT.

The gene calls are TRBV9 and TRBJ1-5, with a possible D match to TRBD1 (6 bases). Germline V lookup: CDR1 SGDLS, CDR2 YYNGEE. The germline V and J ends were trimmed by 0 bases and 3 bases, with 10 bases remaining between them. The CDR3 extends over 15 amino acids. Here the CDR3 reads CASSVGGQTNQPQHF. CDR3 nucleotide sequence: TGTGCCAGCAGCGTAGGAGGACAGACCAATCAGCCCCAGCATTTT.

The CDR3 sequence: CASSRTGEHEQYF. The CDR3 bases are TGTGCCAGCAGCAGGACAGGGGAACACGAGCAGTACTTC. The genes are TRBV7-3 and TRBJ2-7; TRBD1 agrees at 9 bases. Trimming removed 5 bases from V and 5 bases from J; junction bases left unmatched: 4. This CDR3 is 13 amino acids long. Germline assignment: CDR1 SGHTA and CDR2 FQGTGA.

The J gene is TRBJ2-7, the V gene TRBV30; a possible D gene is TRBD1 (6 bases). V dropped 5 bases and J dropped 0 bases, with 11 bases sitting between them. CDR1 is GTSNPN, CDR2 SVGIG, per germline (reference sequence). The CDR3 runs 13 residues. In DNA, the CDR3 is TGTGCCTGGGCCGGGGACAACTCCTACGAGCAGTACTTC. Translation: CAWAGDNSYEQYF.

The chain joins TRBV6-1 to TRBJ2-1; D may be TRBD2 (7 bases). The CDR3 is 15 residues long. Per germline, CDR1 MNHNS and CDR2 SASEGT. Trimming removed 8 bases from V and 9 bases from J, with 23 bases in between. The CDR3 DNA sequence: TGTGCCAGCTCCACGGGGGCTAGCGGAACCAGTGAGCAGTTCTTC. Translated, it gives CASSTGASGTSEQFF.

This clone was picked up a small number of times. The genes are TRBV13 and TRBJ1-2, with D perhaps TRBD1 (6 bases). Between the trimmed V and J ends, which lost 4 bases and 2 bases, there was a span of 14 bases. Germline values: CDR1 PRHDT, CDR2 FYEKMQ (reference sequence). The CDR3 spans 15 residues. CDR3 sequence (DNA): TGTGCCAGCAGCTCCCCGACAGGAGCAAACTATGGCTACACCTTC. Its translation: CASSSPTGANYGYTF.

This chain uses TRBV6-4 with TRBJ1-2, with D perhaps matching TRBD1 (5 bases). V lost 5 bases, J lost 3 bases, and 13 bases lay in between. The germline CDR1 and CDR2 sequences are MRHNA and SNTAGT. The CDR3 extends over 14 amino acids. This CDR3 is CASSRETGDYGYTF. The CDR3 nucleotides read TGTGCCAGCAGTAGGGAAACGGGGGACTATGGCTACACCTTC.

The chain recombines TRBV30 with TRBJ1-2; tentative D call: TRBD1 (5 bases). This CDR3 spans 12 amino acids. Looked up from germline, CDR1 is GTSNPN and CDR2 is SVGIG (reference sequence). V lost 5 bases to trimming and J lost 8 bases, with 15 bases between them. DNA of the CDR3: TGTGCCTGGGGGGGGACGTCGGGAGGCTACACCTTC. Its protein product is CAWGGTSGGYTF.

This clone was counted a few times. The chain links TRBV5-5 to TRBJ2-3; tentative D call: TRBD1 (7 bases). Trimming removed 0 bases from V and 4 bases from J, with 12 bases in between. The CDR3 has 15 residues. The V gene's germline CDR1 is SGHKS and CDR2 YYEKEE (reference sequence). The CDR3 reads CASSLGRGVADTQYF. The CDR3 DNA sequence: TGTGCCAGCAGCTTGGGCAGGGGGGTTGCAGATACGCAGTATTTT.

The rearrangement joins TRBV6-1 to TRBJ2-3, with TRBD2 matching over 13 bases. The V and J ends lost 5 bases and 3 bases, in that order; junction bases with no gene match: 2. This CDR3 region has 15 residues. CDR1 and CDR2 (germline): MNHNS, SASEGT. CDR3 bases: TGTGCCAGCAGTCCACTAGCGGGAGGGACAGATACGCAGTATTTT. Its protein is CASSPLAGGTDTQYF.

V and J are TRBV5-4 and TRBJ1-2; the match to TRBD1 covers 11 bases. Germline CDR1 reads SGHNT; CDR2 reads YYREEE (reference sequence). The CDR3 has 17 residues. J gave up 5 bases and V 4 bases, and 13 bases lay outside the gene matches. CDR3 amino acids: CASSIGQGAQTLYGYTF. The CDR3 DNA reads TGTGCCAGCAGCATCGGACAGGGGGCCCAAACGTTATATGGCTACACCTTC.

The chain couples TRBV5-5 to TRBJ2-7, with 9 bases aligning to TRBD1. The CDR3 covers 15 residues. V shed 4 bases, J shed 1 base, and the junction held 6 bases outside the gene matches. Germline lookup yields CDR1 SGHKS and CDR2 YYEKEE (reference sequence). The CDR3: CASSGRDRASYEQYF. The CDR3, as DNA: TGTGCCAGCAGCGGCCGGGACAGGGCTTCCTACGAGCAGTACTTC.

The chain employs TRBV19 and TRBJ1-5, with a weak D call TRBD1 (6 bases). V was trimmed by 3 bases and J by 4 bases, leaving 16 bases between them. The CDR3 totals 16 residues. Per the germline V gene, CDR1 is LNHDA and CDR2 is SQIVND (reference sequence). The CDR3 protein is CASSIPRGGGNQPQHF. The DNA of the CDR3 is TGTGCCAGTAGTATCCCCCGGGGGGGCGGGAATCAGCCCCAGCATTTT.

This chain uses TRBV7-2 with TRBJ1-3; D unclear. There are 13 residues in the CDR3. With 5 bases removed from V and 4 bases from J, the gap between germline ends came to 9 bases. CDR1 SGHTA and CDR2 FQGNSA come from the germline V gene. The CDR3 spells CASSTLTGNTIYF. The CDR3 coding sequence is TGTGCCAGCAGCACCCTTACAGGAAACACCATATATTTT. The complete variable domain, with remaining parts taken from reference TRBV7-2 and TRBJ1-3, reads GAGVSQSPSNKVTEKGKDVELRCDPISGHTALYWYRQSLGQGLEFLIYFQGNSAPDKSGLPSDRFSAERTGGSVSTLTIQRTQQEDSAVYLCASSTLTGNTIYFGEGSWLTVV.

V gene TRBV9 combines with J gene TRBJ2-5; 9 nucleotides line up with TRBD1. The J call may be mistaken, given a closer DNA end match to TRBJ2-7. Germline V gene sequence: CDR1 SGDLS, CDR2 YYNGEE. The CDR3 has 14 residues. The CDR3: CASSPRTGESEQYF. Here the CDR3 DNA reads TGTGCCAGCAGCCCCCGGACAGGGGAAAGCGAGCAGTACTTC.

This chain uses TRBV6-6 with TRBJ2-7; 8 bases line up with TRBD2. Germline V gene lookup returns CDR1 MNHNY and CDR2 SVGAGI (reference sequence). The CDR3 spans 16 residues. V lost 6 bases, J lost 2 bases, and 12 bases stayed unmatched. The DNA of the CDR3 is TGTGCCAGCAGGAGATCAGGACTAGCAGGAACCTACGAGCAGTACTTC. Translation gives CASRRSGLAGTYEQYF.

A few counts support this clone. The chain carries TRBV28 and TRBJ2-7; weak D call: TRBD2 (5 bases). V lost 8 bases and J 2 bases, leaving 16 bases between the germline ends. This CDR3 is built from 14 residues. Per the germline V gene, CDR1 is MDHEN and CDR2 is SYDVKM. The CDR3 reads CASRRELSTYEQYF. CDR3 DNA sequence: TGTGCCAGCCGCCGGGAACTTTCAACCTACGAGCAGTACTTC.

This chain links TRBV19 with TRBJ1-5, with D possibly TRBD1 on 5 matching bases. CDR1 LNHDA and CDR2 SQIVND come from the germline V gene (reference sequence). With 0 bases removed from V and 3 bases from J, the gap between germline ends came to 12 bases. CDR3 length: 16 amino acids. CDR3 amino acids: CASSIDPGFPNQPQHF. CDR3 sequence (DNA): TGTGCCAGTAGTATAGACCCAGGGTTCCCCAATCAGCCCCAGCATTTT. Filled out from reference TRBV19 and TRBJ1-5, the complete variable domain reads DGGITQSPKYLFRKEGQNVTLSCEQNLNHDAMYWYRQDPGQGLRLIYYSQIVNDFQKGDIAEGYSVSREKKESFPLTVTSAQKNPTAFYLCASSIDPGFPNQPQHFGDGTRLSIL.

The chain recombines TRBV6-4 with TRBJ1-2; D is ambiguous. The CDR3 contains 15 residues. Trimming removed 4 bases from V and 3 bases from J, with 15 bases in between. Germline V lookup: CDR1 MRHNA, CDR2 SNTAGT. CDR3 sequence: CASSAEGGSDYGYTF. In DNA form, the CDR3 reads TGTGCCAGCAGTGCCGAGGGAGGGAGCGACTATGGCTACACCTTC.

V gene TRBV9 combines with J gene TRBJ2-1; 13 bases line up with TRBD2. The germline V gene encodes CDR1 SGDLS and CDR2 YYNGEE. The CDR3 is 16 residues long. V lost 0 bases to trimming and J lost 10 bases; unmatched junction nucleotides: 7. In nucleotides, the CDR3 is TGTGCCAGCAGCGTAGGGACTAGCGGGAGATTCGGGGAGCAGTTCTTC. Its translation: CASSVGTSGRFGEQFF.

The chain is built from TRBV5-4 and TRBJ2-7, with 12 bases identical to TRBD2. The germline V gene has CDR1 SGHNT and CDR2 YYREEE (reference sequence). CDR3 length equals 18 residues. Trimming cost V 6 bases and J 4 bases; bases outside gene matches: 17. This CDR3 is CASNPGQMGLAGAYEQYF. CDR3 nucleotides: TGTGCCAGCAACCCTGGACAAATGGGACTAGCGGGCGCATACGAGCAGTACTTC.

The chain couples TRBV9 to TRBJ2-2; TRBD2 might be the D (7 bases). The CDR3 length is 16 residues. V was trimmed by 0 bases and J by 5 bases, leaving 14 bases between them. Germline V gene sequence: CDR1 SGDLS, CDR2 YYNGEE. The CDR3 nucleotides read TGTGCCAGCAGCGTAGGTCCACAGGGAGGGACCGGGGAGCTGTTTTTT. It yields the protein CASSVGPQGGTGELFF.

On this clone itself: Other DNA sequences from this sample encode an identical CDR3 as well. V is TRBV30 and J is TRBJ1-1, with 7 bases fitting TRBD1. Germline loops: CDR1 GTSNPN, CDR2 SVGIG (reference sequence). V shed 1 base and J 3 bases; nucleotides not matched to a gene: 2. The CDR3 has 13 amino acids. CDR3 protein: CAWSAQGYTEAFF. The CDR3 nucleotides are TGTGCCTGGAGTGCACAGGGGTACACTGAAGCTTTCTTT.

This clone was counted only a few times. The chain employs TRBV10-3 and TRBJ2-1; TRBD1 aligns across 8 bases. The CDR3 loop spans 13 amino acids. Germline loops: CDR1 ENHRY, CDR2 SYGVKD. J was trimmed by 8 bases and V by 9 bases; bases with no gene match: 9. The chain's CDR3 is CAIGTGMNDEQFF. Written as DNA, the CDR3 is TGTGCCATAGGGACAGGCATGAATGATGAGCAGTTCTTC.

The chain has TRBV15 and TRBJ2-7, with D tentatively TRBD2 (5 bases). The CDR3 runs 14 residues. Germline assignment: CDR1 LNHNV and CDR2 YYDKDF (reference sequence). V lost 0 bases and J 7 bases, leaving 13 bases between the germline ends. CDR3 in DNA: TGTGCCACCAGCAGAGATGCTTTGTCGGGGGAGCAGTACTTC. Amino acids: CATSRDALSGEQYF.

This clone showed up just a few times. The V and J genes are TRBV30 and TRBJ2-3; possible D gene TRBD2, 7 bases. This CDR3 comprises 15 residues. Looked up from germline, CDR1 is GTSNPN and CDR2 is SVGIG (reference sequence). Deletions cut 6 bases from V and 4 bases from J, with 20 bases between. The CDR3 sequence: CACPPLEGGPDTQYF. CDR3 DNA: TGTGCCTGCCCCCCGTTGGAGGGGGGGCCAGATACGCAGTATTTT.